This T cell receptor beta chain was captured in a study of cytomegalovirus exposure and HLA in healthy donors. The PCR ran on 60 Vbeta and 13 Jbeta primers. The data were produced by immunoSEQ multiplex PCR, yet TCRdb's version contains in-frame clones alone and is incomplete. The sample holds 84,000 or so clones, 76% seen once. The CDR3 length is 15 residues. V lost 6 bases, J lost 3 bases, and 14 bases lay in between. Per the germline V gene, CDR1 is MNHEY and CDR2 is SVGAGI. V is TRBV6-5 and J is TRBJ2-2; TRBD1 is a possible D gene (6 bases). Source material: PBMCs. The clonotype was recovered from a male donor in good health and CMV-seronegative. CDR3 bases: TGTGCCAGCAGGACAGGAGAGCTGGACACCGGGGAGCTGTTTTTT. It is translated as CASRTGELDTGELFF.